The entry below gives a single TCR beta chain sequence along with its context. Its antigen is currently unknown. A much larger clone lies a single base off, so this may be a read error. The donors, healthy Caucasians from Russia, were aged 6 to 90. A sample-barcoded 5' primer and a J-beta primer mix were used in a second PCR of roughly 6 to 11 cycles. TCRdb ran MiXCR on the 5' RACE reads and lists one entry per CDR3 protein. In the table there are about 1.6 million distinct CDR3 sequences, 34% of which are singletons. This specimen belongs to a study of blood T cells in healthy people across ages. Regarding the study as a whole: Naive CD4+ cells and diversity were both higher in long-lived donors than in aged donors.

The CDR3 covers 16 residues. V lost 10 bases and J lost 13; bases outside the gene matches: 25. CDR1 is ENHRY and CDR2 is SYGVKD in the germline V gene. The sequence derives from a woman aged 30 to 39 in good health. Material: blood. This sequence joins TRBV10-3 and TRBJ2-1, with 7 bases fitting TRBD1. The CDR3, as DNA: TGTGCCACTAAGACCGGGACAGACCCGGTGCGAGAGACCCAGTTCTTC. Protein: CATKTGTDPVRETQFF.